This T cell receptor (beta chain) was sequenced in a study of chemoradiotherapy in HPV16-positive cancers. Study-wide context: Functional T-cell assays on a couple of HPV16-positive patients' cells defined candidate HPV-specific clones and common TCR motifs. Overall study findings and caveats: Candidate HPV-specific clones and E7-related TCR motifs grew in tumor during treatment. For HPV16-positive patients, expanding HPV-responsive T cells associated with longer recurrence-free survival.

Sequenced by immunoSEQ multiplex PCR; TCRdb stores in-frame clones only, minus some. The sample holds 15,000 or so clones; around nine tenths are singletons and the top ten take approximately 14%. A remark on this clone: As yet, its antigen is unknown.

The sample in question was blood, obtained from a patient who underwent chemoradiotherapy. The receptor comes from a human donor with HPV-associated anogenital cancer.

The CDR3 DNA sequence: TGTGCCAGCAGCTCCCCCGGGACTAGCGTGTATGAGCAGTTCTTC. Translated, it gives CASSSPGTSVYEQFF. This chain connects TRBV7-9 to TRBJ2-1; 10 nucleotides agree with TRBD2. This CDR3 contains 15 residues. Losses at the gene ends were 4 bases for V and 8 bases for J; bases not matched to a gene: 8. Germline lookup yields CDR1 SEHNR and CDR2 FQNEAQ (reference sequence). The full variable domain, rest sourced from reference TRBV7-9 and TRBJ2-1, is DTGVSQNPRHKITKRGQNVTFRCDPISEHNRLYWYRQTLGQGPEFLTYFQNEAQLEKSRLLSDRFSAERPKGSFSTLEIQRTEQGDSAMYLCASSSPGTSVYEQFFGPGTRLTVL.